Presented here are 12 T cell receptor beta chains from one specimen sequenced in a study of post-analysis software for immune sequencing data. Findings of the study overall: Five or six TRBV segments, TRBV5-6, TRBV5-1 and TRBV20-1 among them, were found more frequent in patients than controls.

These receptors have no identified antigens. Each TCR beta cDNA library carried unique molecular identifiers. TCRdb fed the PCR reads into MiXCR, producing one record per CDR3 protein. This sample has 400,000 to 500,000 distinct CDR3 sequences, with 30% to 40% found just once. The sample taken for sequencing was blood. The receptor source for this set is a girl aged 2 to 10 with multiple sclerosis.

CDR3 sequence reads: CASSLGLGTVVQYF. In DNA form, the CDR3 reads TGTGCCAGCAGCTTAGGCTTAGGGACCGTTGTGCAGTACTTC. This chain links TRBV7-2 with TRBJ2-7; possibly TRBD1 or TRBD2 for D (5 bases each). The germline V gene has CDR1 SGHTA and CDR2 FQGNSA. The V and J ends lost 1 base and 9 bases respectively, with 16 bases between them. The CDR3 spans 14 residues.

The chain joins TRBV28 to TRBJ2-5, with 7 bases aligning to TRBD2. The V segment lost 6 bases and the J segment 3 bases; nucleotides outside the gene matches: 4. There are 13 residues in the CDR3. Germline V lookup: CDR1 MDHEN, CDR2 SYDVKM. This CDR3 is CASRGGREETQYF. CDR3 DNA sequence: TGTGCCAGCAGAGGAGGGAGGGAAGAGACCCAGTACTTC.

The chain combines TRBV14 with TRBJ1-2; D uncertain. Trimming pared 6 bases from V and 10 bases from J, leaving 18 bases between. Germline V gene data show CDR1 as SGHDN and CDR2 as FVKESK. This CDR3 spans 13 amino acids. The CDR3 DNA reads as TGTGCCAGCAGTAGGCTTTGGGCGGATGACTACACCTTC. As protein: CASSRLWADDYTF.

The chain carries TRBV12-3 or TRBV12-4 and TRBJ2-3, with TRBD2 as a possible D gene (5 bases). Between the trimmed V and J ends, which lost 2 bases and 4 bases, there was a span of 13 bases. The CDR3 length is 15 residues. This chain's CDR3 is CASSLLGLSADTQYF. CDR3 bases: TGTGCCAGCAGTTTATTAGGACTGAGCGCAGATACGCAGTATTTT.

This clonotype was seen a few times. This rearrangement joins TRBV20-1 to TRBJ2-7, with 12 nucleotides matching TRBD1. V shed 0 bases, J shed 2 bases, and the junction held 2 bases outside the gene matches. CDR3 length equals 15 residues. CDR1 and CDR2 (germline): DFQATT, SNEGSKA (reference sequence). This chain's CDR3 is CSARDRDRGPYEQYF. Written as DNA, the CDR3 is TGCAGTGCTAGAGATCGGGACAGGGGGCCCTACGAGCAGTACTTC.

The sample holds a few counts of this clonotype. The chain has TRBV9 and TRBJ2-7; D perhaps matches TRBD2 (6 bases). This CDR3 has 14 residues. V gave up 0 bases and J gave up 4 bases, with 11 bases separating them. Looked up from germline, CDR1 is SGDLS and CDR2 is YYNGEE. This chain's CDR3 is CASSVGPGEYEQYF. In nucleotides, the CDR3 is TGTGCCAGCAGCGTAGGTCCGGGGGAATACGAGCAGTACTTC.

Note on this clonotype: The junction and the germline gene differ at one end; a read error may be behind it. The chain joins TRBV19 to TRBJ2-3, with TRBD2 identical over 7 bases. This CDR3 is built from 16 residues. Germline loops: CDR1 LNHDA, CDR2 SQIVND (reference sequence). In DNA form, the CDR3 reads TGTGCCAGTAGTATCCTAGCGGAGATAAGCACAGGTACGCAGTATTTT. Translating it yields CASSILAEISTGTQYF.

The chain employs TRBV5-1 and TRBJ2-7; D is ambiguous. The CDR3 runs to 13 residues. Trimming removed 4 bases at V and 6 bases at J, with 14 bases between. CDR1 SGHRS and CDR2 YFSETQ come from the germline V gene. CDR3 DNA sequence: TGCGCCAGCAGCCCGAAGTTAGAAGGCGAGCAGTACTTC. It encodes CASSPKLEGEQYF.

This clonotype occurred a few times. This chain's CDR3 is CASSQVITGGVRGQYF. The CDR3 bases are TGTGCCAGCAGCCAAGTAATAACAGGGGGTGTTAGAGGGCAGTACTTC. V usage is TRBV4-2 and J usage is TRBJ2-7; 8 nucleotides align to TRBD1. Trimming took 1 base from V and 9 from J; bases not matched to a gene: 14. The germline gives CDR1 LGHNA, CDR2 YNFKEQ. The CDR3 totals 16 residues.

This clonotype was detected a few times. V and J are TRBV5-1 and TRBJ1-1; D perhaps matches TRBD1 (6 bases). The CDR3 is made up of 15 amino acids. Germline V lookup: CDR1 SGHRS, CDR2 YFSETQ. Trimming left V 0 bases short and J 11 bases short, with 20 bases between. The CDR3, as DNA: TGCGCCAGCAGCTTGGCCACAGCCGGTAGGGGGAGGGCTTTCTTT. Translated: CASSLATAGRGRAFF.

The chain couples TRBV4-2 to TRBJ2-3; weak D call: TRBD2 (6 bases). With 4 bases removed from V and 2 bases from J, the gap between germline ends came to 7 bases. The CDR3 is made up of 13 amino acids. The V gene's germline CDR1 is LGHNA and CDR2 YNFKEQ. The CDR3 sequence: CASSRLVTDTQYF. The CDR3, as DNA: TGTGCCAGCAGCCGACTAGTCACAGATACGCAGTATTTT.

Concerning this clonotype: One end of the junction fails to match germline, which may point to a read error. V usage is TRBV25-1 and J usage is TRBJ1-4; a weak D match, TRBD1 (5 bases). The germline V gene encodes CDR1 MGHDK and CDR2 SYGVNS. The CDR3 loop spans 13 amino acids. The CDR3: CASTPGNNEKRFF. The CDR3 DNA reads TGTGCCAGCACTCCAGGGAATAATGAAAAACGGTTTTTT.